This T cell receptor (beta chain) is from a study of blood T cells in healthy people across ages. The CDR3 spans 12 residues. The V gene lost 1 base and the J gene lost 8 bases, with 6 bases spanning the gap. CDR1 SEHNR and CDR2 FQNEAQ come from the germline V gene (reference sequence). In its sample, this clonotype was seen a few times. The antigen is undetermined. For the second PCR, which ran for about 7 to 12 cycles, a sample-barcoded 5' primer and a J-beta primer mix were used. Using its own MiXCR run on the 5' RACE reads, TCRdb lists one record per CDR3 protein. The sample consists of 800,000 to 950,000 distinct CDR3 sequences, approximately 32% of them appearing once. Regarding the study as a whole: Long-lived donors carried more naive CD4+ cells and greater diversity than aged donors. The percentage of naive T cells correlated strongly with TCR beta diversity.

This sample was also put to use in a study of T cells of mothers and their children.

The chain employs TRBV7-9 and TRBJ2-1; no firm D call. The sequenced sample consisted of blood. This TCR derives from a woman aged 40 to 50 in good health. CDR3 nucleotide sequence: TGTGCCAGCAGCTTAGAAGCACATGAGCAGTTCTTC. It encodes CASSLEAHEQFF.